The sequence of this TCR beta chain was determined in a study of blood T cell repertoires in COVID-19. Method: immunoSEQ multiplex PCR; TCRdb's copy keeps in-frame clones and lacks some. The table has 130,000 or so clones, 70% to 80% seen once; the top ten hold 7.9%. CDR3 length equals 15 residues. CDR1 is MDHEN, CDR2 SYDVKM, per germline. This clone was picked up one time. At one of its ends the junction is not consistent with the germline gene, which may arise from a read error. This chain links TRBV28 with TRBJ2-7; 7 positions match TRBD2. The clonotype comes from a human donor in a cohort sampled during active COVID-19. Sequences were obtained from peripheral blood. The CDR3 DNA reads as TGTACCAGCAGTCCCCGGACTAGTAGTCGCTACGAGCAGTACTTC. Amino acid sequence: CTSSPRTSSRYEQYF.